The TCR beta chain under discussion was sequenced for a study of vaccination effects on CD4 cells after COVID-19. Here immunoSEQ multiplex PCR was the method, and the copy in TCRdb shows in-frame clones only, minus some. The sample gives 65,000 to 75,000 clones, around 70% of which show up once; around 1.5% is in the top ten. This clone was picked up a small number of times. Its antigen is unidentified. Sequencing followed a ViraFEST assay step that expanded antigen-specific CD4+ T cells with viral peptide pools. Following culture for ten to eleven days, CD4+ T cells were isolated. Participants were vaccinated with two doses of either the BNT162b2 or mRNA-1273 vaccine. Sequences were derived from CD4+ T cells from PBMCs cultured with HCoV-229E spike peptides, sampled after COVID-19 vaccination. The clonotype comes from a human donor who received a COVID-19 vaccine.

The chain's CDR3 is CASSVQGAPGYEQFF. The CDR3 nucleotides are TGTGCCAGCAGCGTACAGGGGGCGCCGGGCTATGAGCAGTTCTTC. The chain uses TRBV9 and TRBJ2-1; 8 bases agree with TRBD1. This CDR3 comprises 15 residues. J gave up 8 bases and V 1 base, and 8 bases lay outside the gene matches. CDR1 is SGDLS and CDR2 is YYNGEE in the germline V gene.